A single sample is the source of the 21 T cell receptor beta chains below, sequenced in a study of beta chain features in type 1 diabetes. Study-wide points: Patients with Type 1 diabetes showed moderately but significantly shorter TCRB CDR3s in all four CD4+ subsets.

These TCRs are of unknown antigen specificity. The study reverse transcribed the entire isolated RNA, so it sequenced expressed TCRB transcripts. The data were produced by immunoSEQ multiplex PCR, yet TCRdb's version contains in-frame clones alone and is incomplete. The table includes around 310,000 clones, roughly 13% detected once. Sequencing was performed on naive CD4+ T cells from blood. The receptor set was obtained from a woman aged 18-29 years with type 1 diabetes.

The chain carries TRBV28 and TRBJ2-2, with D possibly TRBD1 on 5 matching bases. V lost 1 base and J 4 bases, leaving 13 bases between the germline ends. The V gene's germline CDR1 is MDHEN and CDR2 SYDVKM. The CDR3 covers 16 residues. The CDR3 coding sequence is TGTGCCAGCAGTTTATTGTGGCAGGGTGGCACCGGGGAGCTGTTTTTT. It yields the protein CASSLLWQGGTGELFF. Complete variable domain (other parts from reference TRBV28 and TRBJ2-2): DVKVTQSSRYLVKRTGEKVFLECVQDMDHENMFWYRQDPGLGLRLIYFSYDVKMKEKGDIPEGYSVSREKKERFSLILESASTNQTSMYLCASSLLWQGGTGELFFGEGSRLTVL.

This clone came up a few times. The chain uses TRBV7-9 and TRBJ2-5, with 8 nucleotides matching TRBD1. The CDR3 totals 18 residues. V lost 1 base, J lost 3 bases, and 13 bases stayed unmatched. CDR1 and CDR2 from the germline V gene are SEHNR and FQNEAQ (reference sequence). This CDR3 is CASSLVRSGRGRKETQYF. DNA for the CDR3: TGTGCCAGCAGCTTAGTTCGTTCCGGCAGGGGGCGAAAAGAGACCCAGTACTTC.

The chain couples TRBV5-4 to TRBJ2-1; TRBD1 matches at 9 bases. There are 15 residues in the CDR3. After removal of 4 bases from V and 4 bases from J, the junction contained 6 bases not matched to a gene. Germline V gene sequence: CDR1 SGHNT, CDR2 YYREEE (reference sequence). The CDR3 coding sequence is TGTGCCAGCAGCATTGGACAGGGGAGGTACAATGAGCAGTTCTTC. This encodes CASSIGQGRYNEQFF.

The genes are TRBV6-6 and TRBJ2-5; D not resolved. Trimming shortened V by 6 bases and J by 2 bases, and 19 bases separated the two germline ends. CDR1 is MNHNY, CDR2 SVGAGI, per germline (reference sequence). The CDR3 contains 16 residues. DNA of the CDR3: TGTGCCAGCAGACGGCCGACTGGAAAAACTCAAGAGACCCAGTACTTC. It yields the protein CASRRPTGKTQETQYF.

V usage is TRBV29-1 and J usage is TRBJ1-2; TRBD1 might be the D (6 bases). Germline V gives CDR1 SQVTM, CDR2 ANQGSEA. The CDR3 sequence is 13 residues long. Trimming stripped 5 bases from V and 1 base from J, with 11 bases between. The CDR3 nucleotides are TGCAGCGTTTCCGTACAGGGTAACTATGGCTACACCTTC. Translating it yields CSVSVQGNYGYTF.

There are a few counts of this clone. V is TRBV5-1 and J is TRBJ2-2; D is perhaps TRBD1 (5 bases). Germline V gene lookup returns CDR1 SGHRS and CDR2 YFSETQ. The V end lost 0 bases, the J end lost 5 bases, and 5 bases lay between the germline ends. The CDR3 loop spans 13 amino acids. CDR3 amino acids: CASSLEGTGELFF. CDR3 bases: TGCGCCAGCAGCTTGGAGGGGACCGGGGAGCTGTTTTTT.

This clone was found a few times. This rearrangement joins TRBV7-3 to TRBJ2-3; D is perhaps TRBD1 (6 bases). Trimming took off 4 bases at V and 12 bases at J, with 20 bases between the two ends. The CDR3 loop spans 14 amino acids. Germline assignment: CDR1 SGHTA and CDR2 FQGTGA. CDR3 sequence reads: CASSSPLLGQIQYF. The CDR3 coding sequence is TGTGCCAGCAGCTCCCCCCTCCTAGGACAGATACAGTATTTT.

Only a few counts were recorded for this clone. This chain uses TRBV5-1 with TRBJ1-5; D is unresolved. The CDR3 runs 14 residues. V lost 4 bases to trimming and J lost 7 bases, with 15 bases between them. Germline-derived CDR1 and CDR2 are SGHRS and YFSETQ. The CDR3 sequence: CASSPGVVGQPQHF. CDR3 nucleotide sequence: TGCGCCAGCAGCCCGGGAGTAGTCGGGCAGCCCCAGCATTTT.

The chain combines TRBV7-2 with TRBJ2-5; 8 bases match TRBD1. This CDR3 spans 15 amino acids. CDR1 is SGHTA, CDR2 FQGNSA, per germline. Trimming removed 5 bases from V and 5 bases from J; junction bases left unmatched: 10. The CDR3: CASSPRTGTVETQYF. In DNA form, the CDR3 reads TGTGCCAGCAGCCCCAGGACAGGGACGGTCGAGACCCAGTACTTC.

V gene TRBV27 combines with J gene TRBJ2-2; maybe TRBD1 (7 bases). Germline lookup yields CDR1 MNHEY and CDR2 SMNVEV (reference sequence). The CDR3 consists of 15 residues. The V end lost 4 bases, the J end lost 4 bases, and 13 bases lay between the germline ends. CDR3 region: CASSWRGLSTGELFF. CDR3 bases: TGTGCCAGCAGTTGGAGGGGGCTAAGCACCGGGGAGCTGTTTTTT.

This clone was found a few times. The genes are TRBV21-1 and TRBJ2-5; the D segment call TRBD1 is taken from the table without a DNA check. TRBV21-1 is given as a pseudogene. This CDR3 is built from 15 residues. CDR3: CASSKEGQGGKTQYF. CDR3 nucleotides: TGTGCCAGCAGCAAAGAAGGGCAGGGTGGTAAGACCCAGTACTTC.

The CDR3 nucleotides read TGTGCCAGTAGTAAACCGGGACAGTGGAACTATGGCTACACCTTC. Translating it yields CASSKPGQWNYGYTF. J is TRBJ1-2 and V is TRBV19; the match to TRBD1 covers 7 bases. Per the germline V gene, CDR1 is LNHDA and CDR2 is SQIVND (reference sequence). This CDR3 is built from 15 residues. The trim removed 4 bases at V and 2 bases at J, leaving 7 bases unmatched.

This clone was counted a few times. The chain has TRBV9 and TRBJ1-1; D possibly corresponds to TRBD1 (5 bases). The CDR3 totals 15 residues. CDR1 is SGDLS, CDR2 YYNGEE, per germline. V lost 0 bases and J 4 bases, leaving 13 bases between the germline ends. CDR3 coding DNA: TGTGCCAGCAGCGTAGAGGAGGGGTGGTCCACTGAAGCTTTCTTT. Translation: CASSVEEGWSTEAFF.

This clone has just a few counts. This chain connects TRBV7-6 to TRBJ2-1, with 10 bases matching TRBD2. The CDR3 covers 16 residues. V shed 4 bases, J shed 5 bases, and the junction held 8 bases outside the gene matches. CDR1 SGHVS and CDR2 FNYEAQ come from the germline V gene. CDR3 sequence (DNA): TGTGCCAGCAGCTCCTTGGGGCTAGCGGGAGACAATGAGCAGTTCTTC. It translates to CASSSLGLAGDNEQFF.

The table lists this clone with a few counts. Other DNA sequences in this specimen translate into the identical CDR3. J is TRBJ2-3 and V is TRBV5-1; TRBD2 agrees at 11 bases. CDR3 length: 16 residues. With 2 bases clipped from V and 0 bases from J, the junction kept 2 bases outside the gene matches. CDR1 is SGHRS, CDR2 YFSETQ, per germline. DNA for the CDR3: TGCGCCAGCAGCTTAAGGACTAGCGGGAGCACAGATACGCAGTATTTT. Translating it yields CASSLRTSGSTDTQYF. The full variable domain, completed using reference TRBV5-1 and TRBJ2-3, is KAGVTQTPRYLIKTRGQQVTLSCSPISGHRSVSWYQQTPGQGLQFLFEYFSETQRNKGNFPGRFSGRQFSNSRSEMNVSTLELGDSALYLCASSLRTSGSTDTQYFGPGTRLTVL.

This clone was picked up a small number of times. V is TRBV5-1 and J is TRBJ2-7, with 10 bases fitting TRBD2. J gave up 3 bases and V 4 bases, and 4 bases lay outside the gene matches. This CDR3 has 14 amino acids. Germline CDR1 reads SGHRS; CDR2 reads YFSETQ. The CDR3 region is CASSLASGSYEQYV. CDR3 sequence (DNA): TGCGCCAGCAGCCTGGCTAGCGGGAGCTACGAGCAGTACGTC.

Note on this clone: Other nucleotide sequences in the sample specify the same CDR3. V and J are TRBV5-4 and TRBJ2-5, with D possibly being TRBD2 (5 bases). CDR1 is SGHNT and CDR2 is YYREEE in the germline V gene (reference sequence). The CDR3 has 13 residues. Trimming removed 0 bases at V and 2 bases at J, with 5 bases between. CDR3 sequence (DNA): TGTGCCAGCAGCTTGGTAGCGCAAGAGACCCAGTACTTC. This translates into CASSLVAQETQYF.

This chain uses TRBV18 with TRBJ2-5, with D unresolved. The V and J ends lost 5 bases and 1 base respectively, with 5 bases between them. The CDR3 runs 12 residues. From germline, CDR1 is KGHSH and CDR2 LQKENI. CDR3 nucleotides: TGTGCCAGCTCATCTCGCCAAGAGACCCAGTACTTC. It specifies CASSSRQETQYF.

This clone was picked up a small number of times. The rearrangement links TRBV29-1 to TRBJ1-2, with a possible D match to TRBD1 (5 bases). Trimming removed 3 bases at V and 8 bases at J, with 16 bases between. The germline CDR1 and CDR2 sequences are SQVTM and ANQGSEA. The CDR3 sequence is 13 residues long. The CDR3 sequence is CSVDWQGLGGYTF. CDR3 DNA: TGCAGCGTTGACTGGCAGGGCTTAGGGGGCTACACCTTC.

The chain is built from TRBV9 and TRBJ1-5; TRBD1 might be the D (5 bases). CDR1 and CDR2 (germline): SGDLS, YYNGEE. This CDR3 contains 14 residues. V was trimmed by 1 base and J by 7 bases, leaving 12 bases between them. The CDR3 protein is CASSVTGSYQPQHF. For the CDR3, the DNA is TGTGCCAGCAGCGTAACAGGATCTTACCAGCCCCAGCATTTT.

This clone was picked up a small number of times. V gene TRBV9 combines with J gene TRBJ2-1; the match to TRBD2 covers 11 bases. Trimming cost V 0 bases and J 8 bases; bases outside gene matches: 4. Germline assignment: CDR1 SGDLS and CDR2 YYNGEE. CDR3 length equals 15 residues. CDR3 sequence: CASSVGTSGLYEQFF. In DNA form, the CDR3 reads TGTGCCAGCAGCGTAGGGACTAGCGGGTTATATGAGCAGTTCTTC.